These T cell receptor beta chains were read from a single sample in a study of Ad26.COV2.S vaccination and SARS-CoV-2 variants. Only in-frame clones appear in the TCRdb table, and some are missing; sequencing was by immunoSEQ multiplex PCR. The sample contains about 320,000 clones, approximately 87% of which appear only once. Sequencing used peripheral blood, obtained in a trial of Ad26.COV2.S vaccine versus placebo. These receptors all come from a person aged 18 to 65 who received the Ad26.COV2.S COVID-19 vaccine or a placebo. The CDR3 runs from the conserved cysteine through the conserved F or W. The D gene is left open where the match is weak. Part of the rows lack a size; the others show once, few, many or a class for expanded clones.

d_gene	abundance	v_gene	j_gene	CDR3aa	CDR3nt
TRBD1	.	TRBV5-4	TRBJ2-5	CASSLGQGFRETQYF	TGTGCCAGCAGCTTGGGACAGGGGTTTCGGGAGACCCAGTACTTC
TRBD1	.	TRBV4-3	TRBJ1-6	CASSQVTGEYNSPLHF	TGCGCCAGCAGCCAAGTAACAGGGGAATACAATTCACCCCTCCACTTT
.	once	TRBV23-1	TRBJ2-2	CASSQPSVGIKNTGELFF	TGCGCCAGCAGTCAACCCTCCGTCGGGATAAAGAACACCGGGGAGCTGTTTTTT
.	.	TRBV7-2	TRBJ2-3	CASSLGQGTTDTQYF	TGTGCCAGCAGCTTAGGTCAGGGAACAACAGATACGCAGTATTTT
.	.	TRBV7-9	TRBJ1-6	CASSLSGSPLHF	TGTGCCAGCAGCTTAAGTGGTTCACCCCTCCACTTT
.	few	TRBV6-5	TRBJ1-5	CASSPQVGGQPQHF	TGTGCCAGCAGTCCCCAGGTTGGGGGTCAGCCCCAGCATTTT
.	.	TRBV28	TRBJ1-1	CASQENTEAFF	TGTGCCAGCCAGGAGAACACTGAAGCTTTCTTT
.	.	TRBV7-9	TRBJ1-4	CASSLSGGMNEKLFF	TGTGCCAGCAGCTTGTCCGGAGGAATGAATGAAAAACTGTTTTTT
.	.	TRBV7-2	TRBJ1-2	CASSLDGQLSVYGYTF	TGTGCCAGCAGCTTAGATGGGCAGCTCTCCGTTTATGGCTACACCTTC
.	.	TRBV5-6	TRBJ2-1	CASSFGNYNEQFF	TGTGCCAGCAGCTTTGGTAATTATAATGAGCAGTTCTTC
.	.	TRBV7-9	TRBJ2-1	CASSLAGPNVNEQFF	TGTGCCAGCAGCTTAGCTGGTCCTAACGTCAATGAGCAGTTCTTC
.	.	TRBV7-2	TRBJ2-1	CASSPMSRDEQFF	TGTGCCAGCAGCCCAATGAGTCGGGATGAGCAGTTCTTC
TRBD2	.	TRBV3-1/TRBV3-2	TRBJ2-3	CASSPSLAGGNTQYF	TGTGCCAGCAGCCCCTCACTAGCGGGAGGGAATACGCAGTATTTT
TRBD1	.	TRBV4-1	TRBJ1-1	CASSQDVVQGARAFF	TGCGCCAGCAGCCAAGATGTGGTCCAGGGGGCTAGAGCTTTCTTT
.	once	TRBV6-5	TRBJ1-4	CASSSPGTRGSEKLFF	TGTGCCAGCAGTTCCCCTGGGACTCGGGGATCGGAAAAACTGTTTTTT
.	.	TRBV6-5	TRBJ1-1	CASRVKGDTEAFF	TGTGCCAGCAGGGTAAAAGGAGACACTGAAGCTTTCTTT
TRBD2	.	TRBV28	TRBJ2-7	CASSSGGSGAYEQYF	TGTGCCAGCAGTTCCGGGGGGAGCGGGGCCTACGAGCAGTACTTC
.	.	TRBV18	TRBJ1-4	CASSPPGARSNEKLFF	TGTGCCAGCTCACCCCCAGGGGCGCGGTCTAATGAAAAACTGTTTTTT
.	once	TRBV3-1/TRBV3-2	TRBJ1-1	CASRREVFKKLNTEAFF	TGTGCCAGCAGGCGGGAGGTATTTAAAAAATTGAACACTGAAGCTTTCTTT
.	.	TRBV7-2	TRBJ1-2	CASSPAGVGGYTF	TGTGCCAGCAGCCCTGCAGGGGTAGGTGGCTACACCTTC
.	.	TRBV5-1	TRBJ1-2	CASSLDGMRGYTF	TGCGCCAGCAGCTTGGATGGCATGAGGGGCTACACCTTC
.	.	TRBV28	TRBJ1-1	CASTTWSVGTEAFF	TGTGCCAGCACTACGTGGTCGGTTGGAACTGAAGCTTTCTTT
.	.	TRBV15	TRBJ1-1	CATSRQGEAAFF	TGTGCCACCAGCAGACAAGGGGAGGCGGCTTTCTTT
.	.	TRBV2	TRBJ1-6	CASRALWNSPLHF	TGTGCCAGCAGGGCACTGTGGAATTCACCCCTCCACTTT
TRBD1	.	TRBV14	TRBJ1-2	CASSQVQGAVNGYTF	TGTGCCAGCAGCCAAGTCCAGGGGGCGGTAAATGGCTACACCTTC
.	few	TRBV5-4	TRBJ2-4	CASSLGEGLAKNIQYF	TGTGCCAGCAGCTTGGGTGAGGGGTTAGCCAAAAACATTCAGTACTTC
.	.	TRBV7-2	TRBJ2-1	CASSLVSRPSYNEQFF	TGTGCCAGCAGCTTAGTTTCCAGGCCCTCTTACAATGAGCAGTTCTTC
.	.	TRBV7-6	TRBJ1-5	CASSYLTQPQHF	TGTGCCAGCAGCTATCTTACTCAGCCCCAGCATTTT
TRBD1	.	TRBV18	TRBJ2-1	CASSPPRDRATTYNEQFF	TGTGCCAGCTCACCACCTAGGGACAGGGCTACTACCTACAATGAGCAGTTCTTC
.	.	TRBV5-6	TRBJ2-7	CASSFGAFSYEQYF	TGTGCCAGCAGCTTCGGGGCCTTCTCCTACGAGCAGTACTTC
.	.	TRBV30	TRBJ1-2	CAWSPTDEMNYGYTF	TGTGCCTGGAGTCCAACGGACGAAATGAACTATGGCTACACCTTC
TRBD1	once	TRBV11-2	TRBJ1-2	CASSPQGGGLYGYTF	TGTGCCAGCAGCCCCCAAGGAGGGGGCCTCTATGGCTACACCTTC
.	few	TRBV7-2	TRBJ1-5	CASSSEAGTYQPQHF	TGTGCCAGCAGCTCAGAGGCAGGGACCTATCAGCCCCAGCATTTT
TRBD2	.	TRBV13	TRBJ2-5	CASSPRTRTQETQYF	TGTGCCAGCAGCCCAAGGACTAGGACCCAAGAGACCCAGTACTTC
.	.	TRBV4-1	TRBJ1-5	CASSAQPNQPQHF	TGCGCCAGCAGCGCACAGCCAAATCAGCCCCAGCATTTT
.	.	TRBV23-1	TRBJ1-1	CASSQSKWRIMNTEAFF	TGCGCCAGCAGTCAATCGAAATGGCGCATAATGAACACTGAAGCTTTCTTT
.	.	TRBV25-1	TRBJ2-1	CASSEQEASRYNEQFF	TGTGCCAGCAGTGAACAAGAGGCTAGCAGGTACAATGAGCAGTTCTTC
TRBD1	.	TRBV29-1	TRBJ2-1	CSVHLRDRAYNEQFF	TGCAGCGTGCACCTCCGGGACAGAGCCTACAATGAGCAGTTCTTC
.	.	TRBV5-8	TRBJ2-7	CASSLEGGGGYYEQYF	TGTGCCAGCAGCCTTGAGGGGGGCGGGGGATACTACGAGCAGTACTTC
.	.	TRBV11-3	TRBJ1-1	CASSQRMNTEAFF	TGTGCCAGCAGTCAACGTATGAACACTGAAGCTTTCTTT
.	few	TRBV12-3/TRBV12-4	TRBJ1-2	CASSPRAGEGYTF	TGTGCCAGCAGTCCACGTGCGGGGGAAGGCTACACCTTC
TRBD2	.	TRBV7-9	TRBJ2-1	CASSSTSGAYNEQFF	TGTGCCAGCAGCTCAACTAGCGGAGCCTACAATGAGCAGTTCTTC
.	.	TRBV18	TRBJ1-3	CASSPQGMGGNTIYF	TGTGCCAGCTCACCACAGGGGATGGGAGGAAACACCATATATTTT
.	once	TRBV6-2/TRBV6-3	TRBJ1-1	CASSPSTEAFF	TGTGCCAGCAGTCCGTCCACTGAAGCTTTCTTT
TRBD1	.	TRBV18	TRBJ1-1	CASSPSSWTGVMNTEAFF	TGTGCCAGCTCACCATCATCTTGGACAGGGGTAATGAACACTGAAGCTTTCTTT
TRBD1	.	TRBV7-2	TRBJ2-3	CASRQGATDTQYF	TGTGCCAGCAGACAGGGGGCCACAGATACGCAGTATTTT
.	.	TRBV9	TRBJ2-5	CASSVAGLQETQYF	TGTGCCAGCAGCGTAGCGGGCCTCCAAGAGACCCAGTACTTC
.	.	TRBV10-1	TRBJ1-1	CASSSKPGRKNTEAFF	TGCGCCAGCAGTTCTAAGCCGGGACGGAAGAACACTGAAGCTTTCTTT
.	.	TRBV5-5	TRBJ1-2	CASSPAPGARNGYTF	TGTGCCAGCAGCCCGGCCCCGGGGGCGCGGAATGGCTACACCTTC
.	once	TRBV11-2	TRBJ1-3	CASSLDLRGTTLPNTIYF	TGTGCCAGCAGCTTAGATTTGAGGGGGACAACTCTTCCGAACACCATATATTTT
TRBD2	.	TRBV3-1/TRBV3-2	TRBJ2-3	CASSLGLATDTQYF	TGTGCCAGCAGCCTCGGACTAGCAACAGATACGCAGTATTTT
.	.	TRBV2	TRBJ1-2	CASWDGYGYTF	TGTGCCAGCTGGGACGGCTATGGCTACACCTTC
TRBD1	once	TRBV19	TRBJ1-1	CASSIWTGVTEAFF	TGTGCCAGTAGTATATGGACAGGGGTCACTGAAGCTTTCTTT
.	.	TRBV29-1	TRBJ1-2	CSAQTHTAIYGYTF	TGCAGCGCCCAGACCCACACCGCAATCTATGGCTACACCTTC
.	.	TRBV15	TRBJ2-3	CATSFRRGGSDTQYF	TGTGCCACCAGCTTTCGAAGGGGGGGGTCAGATACGCAGTATTTT
.	.	TRBV4-3	TRBJ1-5	CASSQWKNQPQHF	TGCGCCAGCAGCCAATGGAAGAATCAGCCCCAGCATTTT
TRBD2	few	TRBV5-1	TRBJ2-7	CASSPRTSGDTWEQYF	TGCGCCAGCAGCCCAAGGACTAGCGGGGACACCTGGGAGCAGTACTTC
.	.	TRBV18	TRBJ1-4	CASSPESATNEKLFF	TGTGCCAGCTCACCAGAGAGCGCAACTAATGAAAAACTGTTTTTT